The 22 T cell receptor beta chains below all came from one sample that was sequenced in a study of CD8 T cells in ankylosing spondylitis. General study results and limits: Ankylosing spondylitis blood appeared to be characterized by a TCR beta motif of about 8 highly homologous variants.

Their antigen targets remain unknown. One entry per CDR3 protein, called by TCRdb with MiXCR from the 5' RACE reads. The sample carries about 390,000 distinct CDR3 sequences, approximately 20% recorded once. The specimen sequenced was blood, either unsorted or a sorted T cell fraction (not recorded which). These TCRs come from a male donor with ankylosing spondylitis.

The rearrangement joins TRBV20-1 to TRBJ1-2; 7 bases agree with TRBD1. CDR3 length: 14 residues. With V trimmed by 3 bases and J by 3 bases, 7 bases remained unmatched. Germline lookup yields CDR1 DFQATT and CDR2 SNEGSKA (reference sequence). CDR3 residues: CSARRQGKHYGYTF. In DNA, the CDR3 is TGCAGTGCTAGGAGACAGGGAAAGCACTATGGCTACACCTTC.

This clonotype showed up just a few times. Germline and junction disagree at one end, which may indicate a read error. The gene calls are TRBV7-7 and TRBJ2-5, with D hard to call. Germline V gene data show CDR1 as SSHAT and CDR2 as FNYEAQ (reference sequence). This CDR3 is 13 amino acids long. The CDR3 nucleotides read TGTGCTAGCAGCGTGGATCGGGAAGAGACCCAGTACTTC. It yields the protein CASSVDREETQYF.

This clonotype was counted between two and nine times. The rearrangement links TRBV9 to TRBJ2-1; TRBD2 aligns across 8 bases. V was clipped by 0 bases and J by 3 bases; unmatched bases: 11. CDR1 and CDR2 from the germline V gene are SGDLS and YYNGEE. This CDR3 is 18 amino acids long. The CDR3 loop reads CASSVALGNSGNYNEQFF. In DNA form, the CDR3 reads TGTGCCAGCAGCGTAGCTTTGGGAAATAGCGGGAACTACAATGAGCAGTTCTTC.

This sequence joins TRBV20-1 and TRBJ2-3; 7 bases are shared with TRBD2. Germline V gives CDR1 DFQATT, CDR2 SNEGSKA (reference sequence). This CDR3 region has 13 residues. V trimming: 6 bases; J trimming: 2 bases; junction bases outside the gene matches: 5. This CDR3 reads CSAERELTDTQYF. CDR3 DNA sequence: TGCAGTGCCGAGCGGGAACTCACAGATACGCAGTATTTT.

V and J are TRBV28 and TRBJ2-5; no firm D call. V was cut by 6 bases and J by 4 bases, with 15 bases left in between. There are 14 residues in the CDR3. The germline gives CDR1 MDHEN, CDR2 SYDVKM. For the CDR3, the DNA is TGTGCCAGCAGCCCCACCAGGTGGGGAGAGACCCAGTACTTC. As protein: CASSPTRWGETQYF. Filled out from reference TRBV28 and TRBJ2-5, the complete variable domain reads DVKVTQSSRYLVKRTGEKVFLECVQDMDHENMFWYRQDPGLGLRLIYFSYDVKMKEKGDIPEGYSVSREKKERFSLILESASTNQTSMYLCASSPTRWGETQYFGPGTRLLVL.

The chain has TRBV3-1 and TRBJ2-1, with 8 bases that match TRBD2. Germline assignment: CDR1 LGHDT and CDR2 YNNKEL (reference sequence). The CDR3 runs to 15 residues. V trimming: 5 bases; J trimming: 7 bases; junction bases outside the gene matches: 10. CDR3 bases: TGTGCCAGCAGCTTAAGCGGGAGTGAGTTAAATGAGCAGTTCTTC. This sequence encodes CASSLSGSELNEQFF.

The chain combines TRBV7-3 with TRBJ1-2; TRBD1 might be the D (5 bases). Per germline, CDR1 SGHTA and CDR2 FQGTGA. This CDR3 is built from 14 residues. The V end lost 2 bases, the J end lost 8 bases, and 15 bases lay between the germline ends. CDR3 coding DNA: TGTGCCAGCAGCTTAGGGCTAGGGGTTGGAGGCTACACCTTC. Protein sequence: CASSLGLGVGGYTF.

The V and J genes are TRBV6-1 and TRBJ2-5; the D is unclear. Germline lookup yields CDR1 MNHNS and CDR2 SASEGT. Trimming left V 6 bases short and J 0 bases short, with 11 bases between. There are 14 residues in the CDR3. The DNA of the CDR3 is TGTGCCAGCAGCTCAACTCCAGACCAAGAGACCCAGTACTTC. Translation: CASSSTPDQETQYF.

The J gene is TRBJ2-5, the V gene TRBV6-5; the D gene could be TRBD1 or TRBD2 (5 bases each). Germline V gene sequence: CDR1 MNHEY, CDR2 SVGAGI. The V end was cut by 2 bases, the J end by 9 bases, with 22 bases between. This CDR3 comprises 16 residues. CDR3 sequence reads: CASSYLGEPPKRAQYF. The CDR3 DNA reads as TGTGCCAGCAGTTACCTGGGGGAGCCCCCTAAGAGGGCCCAGTACTTC.

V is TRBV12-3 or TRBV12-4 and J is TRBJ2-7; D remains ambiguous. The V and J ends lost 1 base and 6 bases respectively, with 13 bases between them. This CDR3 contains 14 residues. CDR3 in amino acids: CASSLGVVGSEQYF. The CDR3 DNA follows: TGTGCCAGCAGTTTAGGGGTAGTGGGATCCGAGCAGTACTTC.

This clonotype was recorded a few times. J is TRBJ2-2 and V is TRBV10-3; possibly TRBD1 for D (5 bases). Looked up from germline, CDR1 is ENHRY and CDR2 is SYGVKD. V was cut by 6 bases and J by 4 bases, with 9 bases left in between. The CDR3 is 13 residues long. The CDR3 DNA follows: TGTGCCATCAGGGGGCATGGCACCGGGGAGCTGTTTTTT. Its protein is CAIRGHGTGELFF.

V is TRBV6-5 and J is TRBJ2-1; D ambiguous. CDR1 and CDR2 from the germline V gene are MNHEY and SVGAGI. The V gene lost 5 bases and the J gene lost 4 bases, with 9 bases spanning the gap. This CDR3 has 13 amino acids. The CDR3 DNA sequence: TGTGCCAGCAGTAACCTAGTTTACAATGAGCAGTTCTTC. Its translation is CASSNLVYNEQFF.

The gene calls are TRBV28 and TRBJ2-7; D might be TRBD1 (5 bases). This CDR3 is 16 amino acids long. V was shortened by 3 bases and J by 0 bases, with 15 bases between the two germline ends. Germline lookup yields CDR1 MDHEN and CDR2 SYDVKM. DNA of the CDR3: TGTGCCAGCAGTTTCCCCCAGGGCCTAAGCTCCTACGAGCAGTACTTC. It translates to CASSFPQGLSSYEQYF.

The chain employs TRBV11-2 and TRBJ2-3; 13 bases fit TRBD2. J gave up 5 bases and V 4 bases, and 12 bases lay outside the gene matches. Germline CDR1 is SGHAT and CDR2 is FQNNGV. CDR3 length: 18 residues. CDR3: CASSSQIGLAGVGDTQYF. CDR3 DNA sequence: TGTGCCAGCAGCTCCCAAATCGGACTAGCGGGAGTTGGAGATACGCAGTATTTT. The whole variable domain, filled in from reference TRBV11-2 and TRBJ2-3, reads EAGVAQSPRYKIIEKRQSVAFWCNPISGHATLYWYQQILGQGPKLLIQFQNNGVVDDSQLPKDRFSAERLKGVDSTLKIQPAKLEDSAVYLCASSSQIGLAGVGDTQYFGPGTRLTVL.

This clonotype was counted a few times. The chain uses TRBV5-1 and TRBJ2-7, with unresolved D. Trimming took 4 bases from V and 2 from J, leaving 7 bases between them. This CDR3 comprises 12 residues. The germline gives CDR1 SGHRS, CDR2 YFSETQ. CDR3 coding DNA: TGCGCCAGCAGCCCAGAAACCTACGAGCAGTACTTC. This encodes CASSPETYEQYF. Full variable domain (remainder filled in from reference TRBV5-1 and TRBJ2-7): KAGVTQTPRYLIKTRGQQVTLSCSPISGHRSVSWYQQTPGQGLQFLFEYFSETQRNKGNFPGRFSGRQFSNSRSEMNVSTLELGDSALYLCASSPETYEQYFGPGTRLTVT.

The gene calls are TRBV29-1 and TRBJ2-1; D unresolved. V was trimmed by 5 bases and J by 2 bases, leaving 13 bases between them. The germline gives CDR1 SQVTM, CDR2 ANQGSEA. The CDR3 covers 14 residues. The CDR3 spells CSVLMGLPYNEQFF. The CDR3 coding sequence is TGCAGCGTTCTAATGGGCCTACCCTACAATGAGCAGTTCTTC.

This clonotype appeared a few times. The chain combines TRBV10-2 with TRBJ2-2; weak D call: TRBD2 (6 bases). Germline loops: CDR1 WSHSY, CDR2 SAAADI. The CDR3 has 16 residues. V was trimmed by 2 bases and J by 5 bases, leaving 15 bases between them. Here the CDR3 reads CASSEPWDSWTGELFF. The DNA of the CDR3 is TGCGCCAGCAGTGAGCCTTGGGACTCCTGGACCGGGGAGCTGTTTTTT.

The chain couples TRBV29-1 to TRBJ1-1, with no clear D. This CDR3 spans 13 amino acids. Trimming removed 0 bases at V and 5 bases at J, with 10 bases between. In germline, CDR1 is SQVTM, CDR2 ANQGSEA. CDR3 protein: CSVEDRTRTEAFF. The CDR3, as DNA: TGCAGCGTTGAAGATAGGACCAGAACTGAAGCTTTCTTT.

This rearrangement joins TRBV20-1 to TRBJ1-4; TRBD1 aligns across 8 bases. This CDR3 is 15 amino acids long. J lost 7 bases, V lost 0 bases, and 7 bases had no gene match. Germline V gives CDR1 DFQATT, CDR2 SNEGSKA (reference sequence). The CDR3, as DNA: TGCAGTGCTAGAGATCTACAGGGGGTGGGTGAAAAACTGTTTTTT. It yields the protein CSARDLQGVGEKLFF.

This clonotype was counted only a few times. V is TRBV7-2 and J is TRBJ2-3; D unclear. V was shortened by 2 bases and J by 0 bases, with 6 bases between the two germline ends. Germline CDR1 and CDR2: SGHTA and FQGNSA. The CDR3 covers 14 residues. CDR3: CASSLMASTDTQYF. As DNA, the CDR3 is TGTGCCAGCAGCTTAATGGCTAGCACAGATACGCAGTATTTT.

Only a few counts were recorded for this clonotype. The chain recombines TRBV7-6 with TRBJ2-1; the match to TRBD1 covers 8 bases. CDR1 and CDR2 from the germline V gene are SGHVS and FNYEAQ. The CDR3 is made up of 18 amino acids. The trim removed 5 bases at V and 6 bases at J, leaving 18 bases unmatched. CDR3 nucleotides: TGTGCCAGCAGCCGAGGGGCTGCCGGGACAGGCCCAGCCAATGAGCAGTTCTTC. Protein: CASSRGAAGTGPANEQFF.

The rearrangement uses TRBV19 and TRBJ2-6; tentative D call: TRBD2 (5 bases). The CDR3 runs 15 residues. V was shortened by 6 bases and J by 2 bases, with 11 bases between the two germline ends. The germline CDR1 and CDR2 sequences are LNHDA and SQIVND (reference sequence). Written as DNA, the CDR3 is TGTGCCAGTAGCCCCCGGGGTGCTGGGGCCAACGTCCTGACTTTC. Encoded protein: CASSPRGAGANVLTF.